Below, 10 T cell receptor beta chains from the same sample are listed, as sequenced in a study of Ad26.COV2.S vaccination and SARS-CoV-2 variants. As for treatment: some 19 received Ad26.COV2.S at low or high dose, single or two shots; roughly five received placebo; per-sample allocation not given. Vaccine and placebo recipients were sampled on day 63 after the first injection. Profiling relied on immunoSEQ multiplex PCR, and the TCRdb table lists in-frame clones only, not all of them. Of around 450,000 clones listed, approximately 89% are singletons. Source: peripheral blood, taken in a trial of Ad26.COV2.S vaccine versus placebo. The receptors derive from a person between 18 and 59 years old who received the Ad26.COV2.S COVID-19 vaccine or a placebo.

V and J are TRBV20-1 and TRBJ1-2; weak D call: TRBD1 (6 bases). V lost 6 bases and J lost 11, with 16 bases in between. This CDR3 has 11 residues. Germline V CDR1 and CDR2: DFQATT, SNEGSKA (reference sequence). The CDR3 bases are TGCAGTGCCGCTGGGACATCCGGGTACACCTTC. This codes for CSAAGTSGYTF.

The rearrangement uses TRBV5-6 and TRBJ2-5, with no clear D. CDR1 and CDR2 from the germline V gene are SGHDT and YYEEEE. CDR3 length equals 13 residues. Trimming cost V 7 bases and J 5 bases, with 15 bases left between them. CDR3 DNA: TGTGCCAGCCTCGCGGCAGGTTTTGAGACCCAGTACTTC. The encoded protein is CASLAAGFETQYF.

This sequence joins TRBV28 and TRBJ1-1; D not resolved. This CDR3 is 14 amino acids long. Germline V gene sequence: CDR1 MDHEN, CDR2 SYDVKM. The V and J ends lost 4 bases and 7 bases respectively, with 16 bases between them. CDR3 amino acids: CASSSGGEAIEAFF. Here the CDR3 DNA reads TGTGCCAGCAGTTCCGGTGGAGAGGCGATTGAAGCTTTCTTT.

The V and J genes are TRBV27 and TRBJ1-4; tentatively, D is TRBD1 (6 bases). The CDR3 totals 16 residues. Trimming pared 4 bases from V and 3 bases from J, leaving 15 bases between. Looked up from germline, CDR1 is MNHEY and CDR2 is SMNVEV (reference sequence). Here the CDR3 reads CASSYPPGHPNEKLFF. The CDR3 coding sequence is TGTGCCAGCAGTTACCCACCGGGACACCCTAATGAAAAACTGTTTTTT.

This clone has only a few counts. The chain couples TRBV4-1 to TRBJ1-5; 9 nucleotides match TRBD1. This CDR3 has 16 amino acids. Germline CDR1 is MGHRA and CDR2 is YSYEKL. Trimming at V came to 4 bases and at J to 3 bases, leaving 7 bases not matched to a gene. DNA for the CDR3: TGCGCCAGCAGCCGGACAGGGGTTGAGGCCAATCAGCCCCAGCATTTT. This codes for CASSRTGVEANQPQHF.

The V and J genes are TRBV2 and TRBJ2-1; D call uncertain. Germline CDR1 SNHLY, CDR2 FYNNEI. The CDR3 loop spans 12 amino acids. V shed 2 bases and J shed 9 bases, with 8 bases lying between them. The CDR3, as DNA: TGTGCCAGCAGTGAACAAAAAACTGAGCAGTTCTTC. It is translated as CASSEQKTEQFF.

The V gene is TRBV19, the J gene TRBJ1-5, with a possible D match to TRBD1 (6 bases). The CDR3 contains 11 residues. CDR1 and CDR2 from the germline V gene are LNHDA and SQIVND (reference sequence). Trimming pared 7 bases from V and 12 bases from J, leaving 13 bases between. This chain's CDR3 is CASKSGGHQHF. The CDR3 DNA is TGTGCCAGTAAAAGCGGGGGACACCAGCATTTT.

In its sample, this clone was seen once. The chain combines TRBV2 with TRBJ2-5, with 10 positions matching TRBD2. V lost 0 bases and J lost 6; bases outside the gene matches: 7. The CDR3 is 16 amino acids. Germline V gene sequence: CDR1 SNHLY, CDR2 FYNNEI. In DNA, the CDR3 is TGTGCCAGCAGTGAAGCAAGTCTAGCGGGAGTACAGACCCAGTACTTC. Amino acids: CASSEASLAGVQTQYF.

J is TRBJ1-2 and V is TRBV5-6; D remains unclear. V was shortened by 2 bases and J by 7 bases, with 12 bases between the two germline ends. The CDR3 length is 13 residues. Germline CDR1 is SGHDT and CDR2 is YYEEEE. The CDR3 DNA follows: TGTGCCAGCAGCTTTCCCCCGGGGTCTGGCTACACCTTC. Amino acids: CASSFPPGSGYTF.

The table lists this clone with a few counts. The identical CDR3 is also encoded by other nucleotide sequences in the sample. This rearrangement joins TRBV7-3 to TRBJ1-1; no clear D gene. This CDR3 has 14 amino acids. In germline, CDR1 is SGHTA, CDR2 FQGTGA. The V gene lost 0 bases and the J gene lost 1 base, with 6 bases spanning the gap. In DNA form, the CDR3 reads TGTGCCAGCAGCTTAACAGGTGGGAACACTGAAGCTTTCTTT. Translation: CASSLTGGNTEAFF.